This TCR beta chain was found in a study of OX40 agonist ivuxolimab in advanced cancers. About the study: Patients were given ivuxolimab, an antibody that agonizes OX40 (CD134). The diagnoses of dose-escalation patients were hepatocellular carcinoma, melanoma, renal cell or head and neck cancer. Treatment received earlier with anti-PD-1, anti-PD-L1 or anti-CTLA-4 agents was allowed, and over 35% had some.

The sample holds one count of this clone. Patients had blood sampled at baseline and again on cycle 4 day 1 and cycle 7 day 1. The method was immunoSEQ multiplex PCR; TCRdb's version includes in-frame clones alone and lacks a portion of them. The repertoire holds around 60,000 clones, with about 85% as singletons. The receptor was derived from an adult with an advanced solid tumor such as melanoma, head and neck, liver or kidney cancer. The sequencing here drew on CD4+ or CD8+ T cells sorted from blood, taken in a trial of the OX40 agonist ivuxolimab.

DNA of the CDR3: TGTGCCAGCAGCTCCGGGACAGGATCCTACAATGAGCAGTTCTTC. Protein: CASSSGTGSYNEQFF. The V gene is TRBV7-6, the J gene TRBJ2-1; 8 nucleotides align to TRBD1. The V segment lost 4 bases and the J segment 1 base; nucleotides outside the gene matches: 3. The germline CDR1 and CDR2 sequences are SGHVS and FNYEAQ. The CDR3 length is 15 residues.